These 24 T cell receptor beta chains originate from one sample sequenced in a study of CD8 T cells in ankylosing spondylitis. In TCRdb, the 5' RACE reads were re-called with MiXCR into one record per CDR3 protein. The sample carries around 150,000 distinct CDR3 sequences, roughly 11% recorded once. The material sequenced was blood, either unsorted or a sorted T cell fraction (not recorded which). All receptors come from a male donor with ankylosing spondylitis or in good health (not recorded which).

This clonotype was seen at least ten times. This chain connects TRBV28 to TRBJ1-1; D gene unclear. V lost 1 base to trimming and J lost 6 bases, with 9 bases between them. Germline lookup yields CDR1 MDHEN and CDR2 SYDVKM. The CDR3 is made up of 13 amino acids. The CDR3 is CASSLFAGPEAFF. The CDR3 region has the DNA TGTGCCAGCAGTTTATTCGCCGGCCCTGAAGCTTTCTTT.

Ten or more counts support this clonotype. V is TRBV25-1 and J is TRBJ2-1; D is unclear. This CDR3 has 13 amino acids. In germline, CDR1 is MGHDK, CDR2 SYGVNS. Trimming left V 4 bases short and J 10 bases short, with 14 bases between. In DNA, the CDR3 is TGTGCCAGCAGTGGGACCATGGGAACGGAGCAGTTCTTC. It yields the protein CASSGTMGTEQFF.

The rearrangement links TRBV10-3 to TRBJ2-3, with D hard to call. The CDR3 loop spans 13 amino acids. Germline V gives CDR1 ENHRY, CDR2 SYGVKD. Trimming pared 3 bases from V and 5 bases from J, leaving 9 bases between. The CDR3 reads CAISDWHQDTQYF. Here the CDR3 DNA reads TGTGCCATCAGTGACTGGCATCAAGATACGCAGTATTTT.

There are a few counts of this clonotype. This chain uses TRBV7-2 with TRBJ2-3; TRBD2 is a possible D gene (6 bases). CDR1 and CDR2 (germline): SGHTA, FQGNSA. V was cut by 1 base and J by 3 bases, with 14 bases left in between. The CDR3 extends over 16 amino acids. For the CDR3, the DNA is TGTGCCAGCAGCTTAGTTGGCGGGGCGGGGACAGATACGCAGTATTTT. Its translation is CASSLVGGAGTDTQYF.

The chain joins TRBV20-1 to TRBJ2-1; TRBD2 aligns across 15 bases. Trimming removed 3 bases from V and 7 bases from J; junction bases left unmatched: 10. Germline V gene lookup returns CDR1 DFQATT and CDR2 SNEGSKA (reference sequence). The CDR3 sequence is 17 residues long. The CDR3 is CSARGLAGGTLENEQFF. CDR3 coding DNA: TGCAGTGCTAGGGGACTAGCGGGAGGCACCCTCGAAAATGAGCAGTTCTTC.

The rearrangement joins TRBV4-2 to TRBJ2-1; TRBD2 might be the D (6 bases). Germline V gives CDR1 LGHNA, CDR2 YNFKEQ. Between the trimmed V and J ends, which lost 1 base and 6 bases, there was a span of 13 bases. This CDR3 comprises 15 residues. The CDR3 protein is CASSQVRTTRNEQFF. CDR3 sequence (DNA): TGTGCCAGCAGCCAAGTGAGGACTACACGCAATGAGCAGTTCTTC.

This clonotype has a count of ten or more. The chain employs TRBV2 and TRBJ1-1; 12 bases are shared with TRBD1. CDR3 size: 15 residues. V was pared by 7 bases and J by 5 bases, with 8 bases of the junction left unmatched. Germline V gene data show CDR1 as SNHLY and CDR2 as FYNNEI. The CDR3 sequence is CASMGDRGRRTEAFF. The CDR3 DNA is TGTGCCAGCATGGGGGACAGGGGGCGTAGAACTGAAGCTTTCTTT.

In its sample, this clonotype was seen many times. The chain has TRBV15 and TRBJ2-7, with 7 nucleotides matching TRBD2. Germline CDR1 reads LNHNV; CDR2 reads YYDKDF (reference sequence). The length of the CDR3 is 14 residues. V was pared by 1 base and J by 5 bases, with 5 bases of the junction left unmatched. CDR3 DNA sequence: TGTGCCACCAGCAGAGCGGGGGGAGGAGACGAGCAGTACTTC. Residues: CATSRAGGGDEQYF. Using reference TRBV15 and TRBJ2-7 for the parts outside the CDR3, the full variable domain is DAMVIQNPRYQVTQFGKPVTLSCSQTLNHNVMYWYQQKSSQAPKLLFHYYDKDFNNEADTPDNFQSRRPNTSFCFLDIRSPGLGDTAMYLCATSRAGGGDEQYFGPGTRLTVT.

For this clonotype: A much larger clone lies a single base off, so this may be a read error. This rearrangement joins TRBV29-1 to TRBJ2-2; D gene ambiguous. This CDR3 contains 11 residues. Trimming took off 8 bases at V and 6 bases at J, with 10 bases between the two ends. CDR1 and CDR2 (germline): SQVTM, ANQGSEA. The DNA of the CDR3 is TGCAGCTCTGACGAGGCCGGGGAGCTGTTTTTT. Residues: CSSDEAGELFF.

A few counts support this clonotype. This chain joins TRBV11-2 and TRBJ1-4; tentatively, D is TRBD1 (5 bases). CDR3 length: 18 residues. V shed 2 bases and J shed 3 bases, with 19 bases lying between them. Looked up from germline, CDR1 is SGHAT and CDR2 is FQNNGV. In DNA, the CDR3 is TGTGCCAGCAGCTTAAGAGGGGCAGGAATTCAGGCTAATGAAAAACTGTTTTTT. Protein: CASSLRGAGIQANEKLFF. The full variable domain, its missing parts supplied by reference TRBV11-2 and TRBJ1-4, is EAGVAQSPRYKIIEKRQSVAFWCNPISGHATLYWYQQILGQGPKLLIQFQNNGVVDDSQLPKDRFSAERLKGVDSTLKIQPAKLEDSAVYLCASSLRGAGIQANEKLFFGSGTQLSVL.

The chain joins TRBV5-1 to TRBJ2-5, with 11 nucleotides matching TRBD2. There are 17 residues in the CDR3. The trim removed 1 base at V and 2 bases at J, leaving 7 bases unmatched. Germline CDR1 is SGHRS and CDR2 is YFSETQ. CDR3 nucleotides: TGCGCCAGCAGCTTGATTAGCGGGAGGGCACGTCAAGAGACCCAGTACTTC. Translated: CASSLISGRARQETQYF.

This clonotype has more than one count but fewer than ten. The V call is TRBV29-1, the J call TRBJ1-2, with 7 bases that match TRBD1. Germline lookup yields CDR1 SQVTM and CDR2 ANQGSEA. The CDR3 has 14 residues. V dropped 4 bases and J dropped 4; count of bases not matched to a gene: 9. This CDR3 is CSVVPLQGSYGYTF. CDR3 coding DNA: TGCAGCGTTGTCCCCCTACAGGGGAGCTATGGCTACACCTTC.

There are a few counts of this clonotype. The chain is built from TRBV7-8 and TRBJ2-1, with no clear D. V was cut by 7 bases and J by 0 bases, with 10 bases left in between. The CDR3 is made up of 14 amino acids. Germline V CDR1 and CDR2: SGHVS, FQNEAQ. In DNA form, the CDR3 reads TGTGCCAGCAAAACAGACCCCTCCTACAATGAGCAGTTCTTC. It translates to CASKTDPSYNEQFF.

A few counts support this clonotype. A much larger clone differs from this one at a single base, so this may be a read error. The J gene is TRBJ1-2, the V gene TRBV5-5, with D uncertain. The CDR3 length is 17 residues. Trimming removed 0 bases at V and 1 base at J, with 16 bases between. CDR1 is SGHKS and CDR2 is YYEKEE in the germline V gene (reference sequence). This CDR3 reads CASSLGALRRLNYGYTF. CDR3 bases: TGTGCCAGCAGCTTGGGGGCACTCCGTCGCCTTAACTATGGCTACACCTTC.

This chain joins TRBV27 and TRBJ2-7; D not certain. Per the germline V gene, CDR1 is MNHEY and CDR2 is SMNVEV (reference sequence). The CDR3 covers 13 residues. V shed 3 bases and J shed 3 bases, with 9 bases lying between them. CDR3: CASSFGRYYEQYF. The DNA for the CDR3 is TGTGCCAGCAGTTTTGGCAGGTACTACGAGCAGTACTTC.

The rearrangement uses TRBV11-2 and TRBJ2-2; 12 bases line up with TRBD2. In germline, CDR1 is SGHAT, CDR2 FQNNGV. CDR3 size: 16 residues. V gave up 2 bases and J gave up 6 bases; unmatched junction bases: 4. The CDR3 loop reads CASSLHPSGGAGELFF. The CDR3 DNA reads TGTGCCAGCAGCTTACATCCTAGCGGGGGGGCCGGGGAGCTGTTTTTT.

The rearrangement links TRBV7-8 to TRBJ1-5, with 7 bases that match TRBD1. V trimming: 5 bases; J trimming: 2 bases; junction bases outside the gene matches: 12. This CDR3 has 17 residues. The germline V gene encodes CDR1 SGHVS and CDR2 FQNEAQ. CDR3 region: CASSPDRWSFGNQPQHF. The CDR3 region has the DNA TGTGCCAGCAGCCCGGACAGGTGGAGTTTCGGCAATCAGCCCCAGCATTTT.

This chain connects TRBV5-1 to TRBJ2-5, with D perhaps matching TRBD2 (6 bases). Germline values: CDR1 SGHRS, CDR2 YFSETQ. V lost 4 bases to trimming and J lost 4 bases, with 11 bases between them. The CDR3 has 13 amino acids. The CDR3 DNA sequence: TGCGCCAGCAGCCGGGGGACCCGAGAGACCCAGTACTTC. Encoded protein: CASSRGTRETQYF.

This clonotype was seen repeatedly, ten times or more. The chain links TRBV2 to TRBJ2-5, with TRBD2 identical over 7 bases. There are 13 residues in the CDR3. V lost 4 bases, J lost 4 bases, and 3 bases stayed unmatched. From germline, CDR1 is SNHLY and CDR2 FYNNEI. The CDR3 nucleotides are TGTGCCAGCAGTGCGACTAGCTCAGAGACCCAGTACTTC. Protein: CASSATSSETQYF.

Ten or more counts support this clonotype. This chain links TRBV5-1 with TRBJ2-1, with 7 positions matching TRBD2. The V gene's germline CDR1 is SGHRS and CDR2 YFSETQ. The CDR3 covers 15 residues. V gave up 0 bases and J gave up 4 bases; unmatched junction bases: 4. CDR3 region: CASSLDAGAYNEQFF. The DNA of the CDR3 is TGCGCCAGCAGCTTGGACGCGGGAGCATACAATGAGCAGTTCTTC.

This clonotype was observed many times. The rearrangement uses TRBV6-5 and TRBJ1-2, with a weak D call TRBD1 (5 bases). Germline lookup yields CDR1 MNHEY and CDR2 SVGAGI. V shed 2 bases and J shed 8 bases, with 12 bases lying between them. CDR3 length: 13 amino acids. The chain's CDR3 is CASSYGGEKGYTF. The CDR3 nucleotides are TGTGCCAGCAGTTACGGGGGGGAGAAAGGCTACACCTTC.

At least ten counts were recorded for this clonotype. V usage is TRBV4-3 and J usage is TRBJ2-1; D is perhaps TRBD1 (6 bases). The germline gives CDR1 LGHNA, CDR2 YSLEER. This CDR3 contains 14 residues. Between the trimmed V and J ends, which lost 4 bases and 6 bases, there was a span of 13 bases. This CDR3 reads CASSRNRVGNEQFF. CDR3 coding DNA: TGCGCCAGCAGCCGGAACAGGGTTGGCAATGAGCAGTTCTTC.

This clonotype was found many times. The chain links TRBV9 to TRBJ2-2; 7 bases line up with TRBD2. J gave up 5 bases and V 2 bases, and 9 bases lay outside the gene matches. The germline V gene encodes CDR1 SGDLS and CDR2 YYNGEE. The CDR3 has 16 residues. The CDR3 region has the DNA TGTGCCAGCAGCGTCGGGCTAGCGGAGGGAACCGGGGAGCTGTTTTTT. It encodes CASSVGLAEGTGELFF.

This clonotype was recorded a few times. The V and J genes are TRBV12-3 or TRBV12-4 and TRBJ2-1, with 14 bases lining up with TRBD2. Germline trimming cut 7 bases from V and 6 bases from J; bases unmatched to any gene: 2. The CDR3 has 14 residues. The CDR3 DNA reads TGTGCCAGCACCGGACTAGCGGGAGGCAATGAGCAGTTCTTC. Translating it yields CASTGLAGGNEQFF.